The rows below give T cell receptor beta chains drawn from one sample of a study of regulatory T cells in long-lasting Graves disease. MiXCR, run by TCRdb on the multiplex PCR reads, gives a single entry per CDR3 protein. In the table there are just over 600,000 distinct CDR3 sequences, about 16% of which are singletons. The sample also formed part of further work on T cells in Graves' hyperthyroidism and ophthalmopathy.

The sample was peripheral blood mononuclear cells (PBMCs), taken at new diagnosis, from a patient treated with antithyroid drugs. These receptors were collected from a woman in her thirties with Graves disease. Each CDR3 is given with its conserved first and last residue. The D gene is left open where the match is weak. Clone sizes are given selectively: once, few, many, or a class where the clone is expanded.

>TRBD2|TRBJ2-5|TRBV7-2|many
CASSSGLAGGVTQYF
TGTGCCAGCAGCTCCGGACTAGCGGGAGGGGTGACCCAGTACTTC
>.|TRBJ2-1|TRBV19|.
CASSQLVSSLGEQFF
TGTGCCAGTAGTCAACTAGTTTCTTCGTTGGGTGAGCAGTTCTTC
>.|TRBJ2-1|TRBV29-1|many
CSVEPPPHNEQFF
TGCAGCGTTGAACCTCCCCCGCACAATGAGCAGTTCTTC
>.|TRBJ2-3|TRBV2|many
CASSENPPGLRTDTQYF
TGTGCCAGCAGTGAAAACCCTCCGGGACTTCGCACAGATACGCAGTATTTT
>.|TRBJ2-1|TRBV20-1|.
CSARDMRGGENEQFF
TGCAGTGCTAGAGATATGAGGGGGGGTGAGAATGAGCAGTTCTTC
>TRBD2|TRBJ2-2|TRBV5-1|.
CASSSNSGTTNTGELFF
TGCGCCAGCAGTTCGAATTCCGGGACTACGAACACCGGGGAGCTGTTTTTT
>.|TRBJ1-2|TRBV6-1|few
CASRRAGTSGYGYTF
TGTGCCAGCAGGCGCGCCGGGACATCGGGCTATGGCTACACCTTC
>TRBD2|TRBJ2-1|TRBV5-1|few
CASSLTAGVFYNEQFF
TGCGCCAGCAGCTTGACAGCGGGAGTCTTCTACAATGAGCAGTTCTTC
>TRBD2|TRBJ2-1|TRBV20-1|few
CSAKRLIEAGVNNEQFF
TGCAGTGCTAAACGCCTGATCGAAGCGGGAGTTAACAATGAGCAGTTCTTC
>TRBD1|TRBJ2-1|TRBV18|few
CASSPGQVDEQFF
TGTGCCAGCTCACCAGGACAGGTCGATGAGCAGTTCTTC
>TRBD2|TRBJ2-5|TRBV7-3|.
CASSLLGAGGLETQYF
TGTGCCAGCAGCTTACTGGGAGCGGGGGGGCTAGAGACCCAGTACTTC
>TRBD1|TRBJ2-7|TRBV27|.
CASSSQGTASYEQYF
TGTGCCAGCAGTAGCCAAGGGACAGCCTCCTACGAGCAGTACTTC
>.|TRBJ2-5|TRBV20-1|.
CSVQGRETQYF
TGCAGTGTCCAGGGGAGGGAGACCCAGTACTTC
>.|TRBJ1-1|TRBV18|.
CASSPRQVKGGTEAFF
TGTGCCAGCTCACCAAGGCAGGTGAAGGGCGGCACTGAAGCTTTCTTT
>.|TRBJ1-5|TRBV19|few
CASSIGVQPQHF
TGTGCCAGTAGTATAGGCGTGCAGCCCCAGCATTTT
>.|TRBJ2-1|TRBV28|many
CASGRNEQFF
TGTGCCAGCGGGCGCAATGAGCAGTTCTTC
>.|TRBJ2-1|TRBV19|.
CASILGGAGNTIHNEQFF
TGTGCCAGTATATTGGGTGGGGCAGGGAACACCATCCACAATGAGCAGTTCTTC
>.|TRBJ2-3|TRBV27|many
CASSKGPPWITDTQYF
TGTGCCAGCAGTAAAGGCCCTCCGTGGATCACAGATACGCAGTATTTT
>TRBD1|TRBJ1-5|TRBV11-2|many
CASSVRGPYQPQHF
TGTGCCAGCAGCGTCAGGGGGCCCTATCAGCCCCAGCATTTT
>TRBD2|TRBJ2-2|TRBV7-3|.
CASSQSPSGSYTGELFF
TGTGCCAGCAGTCAATCCCCTAGCGGGAGTTACACCGGGGAGCTGTTTTTT
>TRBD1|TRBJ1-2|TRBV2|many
CATRTGMEYGYTF
TGTGCCACTCGGACAGGGATGGAGTATGGCTACACCTTC
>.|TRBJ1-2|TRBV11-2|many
CATAWGGKRYGYTF
TGTGCCACCGCGTGGGGGGGGAAAAGATATGGCTACACCTTC
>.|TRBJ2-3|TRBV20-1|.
CSARKAGFTDTQYF
TGCAGTGCTAGGAAAGCGGGCTTCACAGATACGCAGTATTTT
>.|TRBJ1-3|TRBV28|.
CASSFGGTGNTVYF
TGTGCCAGCAGTTTCGGAGGTACCGGAAACACCGTATATTTT
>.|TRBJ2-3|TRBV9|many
CASSVGYTDTQYF
TGTGCCAGCAGCGTTGGATACACAGATACGCAGTATTTT
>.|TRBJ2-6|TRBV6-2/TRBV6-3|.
CASQRFSGANVLTF
TGTGCCAGCCAACGTTTTTCTGGGGCCAACGTCCTGACTTTC
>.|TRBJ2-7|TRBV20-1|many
CSASLPRSSYEQYF
TGCAGTGCTAGCCTTCCCAGGTCCTCCTACGAGCAGTACTTC
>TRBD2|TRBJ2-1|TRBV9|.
CASSLKPGLAGTEQFF
TGTGCCAGCAGCCTCAAGCCGGGACTAGCGGGAACTGAGCAGTTCTTC
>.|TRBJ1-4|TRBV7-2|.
CASSLGVSRNEKLFF
TGTGCCAGCAGCTTAGGAGTTTCTAGAAATGAAAAACTGTTTTTT
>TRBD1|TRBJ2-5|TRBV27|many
CASSHNTGGETQYF
TGTGCCAGCAGTCATAACACAGGGGGAGAGACCCAGTACTTC
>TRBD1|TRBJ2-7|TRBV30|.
CAWSLTGTGVFEQYF
TGTGCCTGGAGCCTAACCGGGACAGGGGTTTTTGAGCAGTACTTC
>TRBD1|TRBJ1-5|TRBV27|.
CASSLEDRENQPQHF
TGTGCCAGCAGTTTGGAGGACAGGGAGAATCAGCCCCAGCATTTT
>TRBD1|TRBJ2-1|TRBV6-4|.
CASSAGKGAVNEQFF
TGTGCCAGCAGTGCTGGGAAGGGGGCTGTGAATGAGCAGTTCTTC
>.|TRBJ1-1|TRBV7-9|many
CASSLDRGPEGAFF
TGTGCCAGCAGCTTAGATCGTGGACCCGAGGGGGCTTTCTTT
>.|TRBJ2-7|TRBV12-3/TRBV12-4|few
CASSLFMERHEQYF
TGTGCCAGCAGTTTATTTATGGAGCGACACGAGCAGTACTTC
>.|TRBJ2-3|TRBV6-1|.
CASMMIPPTDTQYF
TGTGCCAGCATGATGATTCCCCCCACAGATACGCAGTATTTT
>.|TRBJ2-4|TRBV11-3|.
CASSASGNIQYF
TGTGCCAGCAGCGCCTCCGGCAACATTCAGTACTTC
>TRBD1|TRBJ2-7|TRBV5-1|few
CASSWGGDSAYEQYF
TGCGCCAGCAGTTGGGGTGGGGACAGTGCCTACGAGCAGTACTTC
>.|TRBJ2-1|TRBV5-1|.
CASTLPSSAYMNEQFF
TGCGCCAGCACGTTACCGTCTAGCGCCTATATGAATGAGCAGTTCTTC
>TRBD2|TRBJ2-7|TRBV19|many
CASSITTSGSYEQYF
TGTGCCAGTAGTATTACGACTAGCGGGAGTTACGAGCAGTACTTC
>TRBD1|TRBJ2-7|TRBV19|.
CATSDFRGSIYEQYF
TGTGCCACCTCAGACTTCAGGGGGTCAATCTACGAGCAGTACTTC
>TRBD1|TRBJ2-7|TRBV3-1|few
CASSLWTGSYEQYF
TGTGCCAGCAGCCTTTGGACAGGCTCCTACGAGCAGTACTTC
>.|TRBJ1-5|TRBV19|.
CASSISWRGENQPQHF
TGTGCCAGTAGTATATCTTGGAGGGGCGAGAATCAGCCCCAGCATTTT